This TCR beta chain was obtained from a study of cytomegalovirus exposure and HLA in healthy donors. PCR employed 60 Vbeta and 13 Jbeta primers. Using immunoSEQ multiplex PCR, the repertoire was profiled, and TCRdb retains in-frame clones only, with some absent. Among around 200,000 clones listed, around four fifths were seen once. The germline gives CDR1 MDHEN, CDR2 SYDVKM. V dropped 10 bases and J dropped 0 bases, with 18 bases sitting between them. CDR3 length: 16 residues. The chain carries TRBV28 and TRBJ2-2, with D possibly being TRBD1 (5 bases). Sequenced: PBMCs. The TCR originated in a woman in her forties in good health and CMV-seronegative. The CDR3 sequence is CATSNRQFANTGELFF. The CDR3 nucleotides are TGTGCCACTAGTAATCGACAGTTCGCGAACACCGGGGAGCTGTTTTTT.